This section outlines one T cell receptor (beta chain) sequence together with its context. Its target is unknown. Sequencing was performed with immunoSEQ multiplex PCR; in TCRdb, only in-frame clones are kept and a portion is missing. The data hold approximately 2.5 million clones, with 93% observed a single time. This sample was taken from a study of shared clonotypes between healthy human individuals. The CDR3 loop spans 14 amino acids. Per the germline V gene, CDR1 is ENHRY and CDR2 is SYGVKD. The V gene end was trimmed by 2 bases and the J gene end by 5 bases; junction bases not matched to a gene: 2. The study's findings and limits: Few donors limited the genetic and exposure-history diversity represented. Generally, naive subsets (rather than memory subsets) showed larger estimated richness.

Recent acute infections and vaccinations were absent in the healthy HIV-negative adult donors. Sample: naive CD4+ T cells from PBMCs. Subset noted: CD45RA+ positively selected. The receptor was isolated from a man aged 18 to 30 in good health. Some clones in this sample may be carry-over from other donors' samples. The chain carries TRBV10-3 and TRBJ1-3; 8 bases are a match to TRBD1. The CDR3 spells CAISEQGARNTIYF. The CDR3 DNA reads TGTGCCATCAGTGAGCAGGGGGCGAGAAACACCATATATTTT.